This T cell receptor beta chain was observed in a study of T cell changes during pregnancy in multiple sclerosis (dated by TCRdb to between 2019 and 2020). General notes on the study: The study looked at changes in the T cell repertoire across pregnancy in women with multiple sclerosis.

As concerns this clone: The antigen it recognizes is unknown. The input lacks base qualities; no much larger clone sits a single base away.

The library was prepared using the immunoSEQ multiplex PCR assay. TCRdb's version of the immuneACCESS table is confined to in-frame rearrangements and falls short of the full clone set. An unresolved V gene accounts for under half of the shortfall where checked; the remainder is of unknown origin. The sample contains tens of thousands of clones, approximately 91% of them found a single time. The ten largest clones take up roughly 0.38% of the sample. The CDR3 measures 16 amino acids from cysteine to phenylalanine. Left in the record is the CDR3 DNA by itself, 48 bases read in frame from the first base. CDR1 and CDR2, looked up from the germline V gene, are LGHNT and FRNRAP. Germline trimming: 3 bases from V, 8 bases from J; junction bases outside gene matches: 11.

The starting material was CD4+ T cells from peripheral blood mononuclear cells, obtained after pregnancy. This receptor was obtained from a female donor in good health, enrolled as a control in a pregnancy study. Recombination joined TRBV12-5 with TRBJ1-4; the central 8 bases match TRBD1. The CDR3 protein: CASGFIIGQGTEKLFF. The nucleotide sequence is given as TGTGCTAGTGGTTTCATAATTGGACAGGGAACCGAAAAACTGTTTTTT.